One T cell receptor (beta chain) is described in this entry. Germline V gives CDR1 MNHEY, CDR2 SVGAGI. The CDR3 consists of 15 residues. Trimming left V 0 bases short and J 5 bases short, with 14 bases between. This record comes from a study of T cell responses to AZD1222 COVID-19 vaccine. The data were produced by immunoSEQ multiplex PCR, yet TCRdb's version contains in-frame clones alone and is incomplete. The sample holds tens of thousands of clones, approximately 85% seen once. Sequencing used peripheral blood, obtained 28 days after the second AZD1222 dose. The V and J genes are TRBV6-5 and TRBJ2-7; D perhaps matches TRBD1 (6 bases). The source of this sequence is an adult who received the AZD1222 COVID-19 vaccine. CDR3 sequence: CASSYSNDRYHEQYF. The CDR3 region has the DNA TGTGCCAGCAGTTACTCGAATGACAGGTACCACGAGCAGTACTTC.